This T cell receptor (beta chain) was documented in a study of immune heterogeneity within non-small cell lung tumors. Looking at the study overall: The tumor set comprised a few squamous cell carcinomas and over eight non-squamous carcinomas (plus 1 not otherwise specified). Study findings and constraints: High-frequency clones unique to single sites coexisted with identical dominant CDR3 beta clonotypes that recurred across tumor sites within a patient.

Amplification of the TCR beta CDR3 was achieved through multiplex PCR with 32 V and 13 J primers. TCRdb called the multiplex PCR reads again in MiXCR, with one record for every CDR3 protein. The sample lists around 12,000 distinct CDR3 sequences; roughly 22% were seen once. CDR1 is DFQATT and CDR2 is SNEGSKA in the germline V gene (reference sequence). The length of the CDR3 is 14 residues. V lost 5 bases, J lost 6 bases, and 9 bases stayed unmatched. With approximately 600 ng used per sample, the template was genomic DNA from bulk tumor. Each primary tumor yielded several biopsies, collected far apart from one another at surgery. Newly diagnosed with untreated non-small cell lung cancer, the patients underwent curative surgery. This clonotype occurred many times. What it binds is unknown.

The source material was lung tumor tissue. The TCR was taken from a man aged 55 to 69 with non-small cell lung cancer. The chain is built from TRBV20-1 and TRBJ2-7; 11 bases agree with TRBD2. In DNA form, the CDR3 reads TGCAGTGCTCACCAACTAGCGGGAGCCAGCGAGCAGTACTTC. It yields the protein CSAHQLAGASEQYF.